A selection of T cell receptor beta chains follows, all from one sample in a study of T-cell memory formation after mild COVID-19. TCRdb recomputed calls from the 5' RACE reads with MiXCR, one row per CDR3 protein. Among fewer than 350,000 distinct CDR3 sequences listed, over 15% were seen once. Sequenced: PBMCs or a T cell subset sorted from them (not recorded which). The origin of the receptors is a man between 18 and 29 years old who had mild COVID-19 (a few samples of this study predate the infection). Cell type and time point are not known. The CDR3 runs from the conserved cysteine through the conserved F or W. The D gene is left open where the match is weak. Clone size is shown for a subset of rows, as once, few, many or a class of expanded clone.

clone_size | d_call | j_call | v_call | cdr3_nt | cdr3_aa
. | . | TRBJ2-1 | TRBV5-1 | TGCGCCAGCAGCTTGGAGCTAGCAAATGAGCAGTTCTTC | CASSLELANEQFF
. | TRBD1 | TRBJ1-2 | TRBV12-3/TRBV12-4 | TGTGCCAGCAGTCCAAGTACCCCGGACAGGGGCTATGGCTACACCTTC | CASSPSTPDRGYGYTF
. | . | TRBJ1-2 | TRBV2 | TGTGCCAGCGACAGATTAAACGGCTATGGCTACACCTTC | CASDRLNGYGYTF
many | . | TRBJ2-7 | TRBV3-1 | TGTGCCAGCAGCCAAGCAGGGACATCCTACGAGCAGTACTTC | CASSQAGTSYEQYF
. | . | TRBJ2-1 | TRBV6-2/TRBV6-3 | TGTGCCAGCACCTTACATTCTCACGCCAATGAGCAGTTCTTC | CASTLHSHANEQFF
. | . | TRBJ1-2 | TRBV5-1 | TGCGCCAGCAGCCTGGCCACAGGGCTAGATGGCTACACCTTC | CASSLATGLDGYTF
few | TRBD2 | TRBJ2-7 | TRBV5-1 | TGCGCCAGCAGCCCGGCGGGGGGTTATTCCTACGAGCAGTACTTC | CASSPAGGYSYEQYF
. | . | TRBJ2-3 | TRBV6-5 | TGTGCCAGCAGTTATGGTTGGGCCGAGAGCACAGATACGCAGTATTTT | CASSYGWAESTDTQYF
. | . | TRBJ2-5 | TRBV6-5 | TGTGCCAGCGGCCGTGCCCTAGGGGAGACCCAGTACTTC | CASGRALGETQYF
. | . | TRBJ2-7 | TRBV5-6 | TGTGCCAGCAGCCCACAGGGTTTTATCTACGAGCAGTACTTC | CASSPQGFIYEQYF
. | . | TRBJ2-1 | TRBV9 | TGTGCCAGCAGCGTAGTGGTATCCCCCTACAATGAGCAGTTCTTC | CASSVVVSPYNEQFF
. | . | TRBJ2-1 | TRBV5-4 | TGTGATACCCACTCCTACAATGAGCAGTTCTTC | CDTHSYNEQFF
. | . | TRBJ1-6 | TRBV5-1 | TGCGCCAGCAGCTTGTCAGGGTATAATTCACCCCTCCACTTT | CASSLSGYNSPLHF
few | . | TRBJ2-5 | TRBV7-2 | TGTGCCAGCACCCCTCCGGGCCAAAAAGAGACCCAGTACTTC | CASTPPGQKETQYF
. | TRBD1 | TRBJ2-7 | TRBV4-3 | TGCGCCAGCAGACAGGGGGACGAGCAGTACTTC | CASRQGDEQYF
. | . | TRBJ2-1 | TRBV12-3/TRBV12-4 | TGTGCCAGCAGTCACCTAGCGAGTGGCAATGAGCAGTTCTTC | CASSHLASGNEQFF
few | . | TRBJ2-7 | TRBV5-1 | TGCGCCAGCAGCTGGGACCCGAGCTCCTACGAGCAGTACTTC | CASSWDPSSYEQYF
few | . | TRBJ1-1 | TRBV6-5 | TGTGCCAGCAGTTTCCCAAGGGGCCGGTACACTGAAGCTTTCTTT | CASSFPRGRYTEAFF
. | TRBD1 | TRBJ2-3 | TRBV18 | TGTGCCAGCTCACAGGGGACAGGGTCCACAGATACGCAGTATTTT | CASSQGTGSTDTQYF
few | TRBD1 | TRBJ2-4 | TRBV19 | TGTGCCAGTAGTCCTATGACAGGGGCCAAGGGAAACATTCAGTACTTC | CASSPMTGAKGNIQYF
. | TRBD1 | TRBJ2-3 | TRBV3-1 | TGTGCCAGCAAAACAGGGGAGAGCACAGATACGCAGTATTTT | CASKTGESTDTQYF
. | . | TRBJ1-3 | TRBV29-1 | TGCAGCGTTTCTTCGGGCAACACCCTATATTTT | CSVSSGNTLYF
. | . | TRBJ1-2 | TRBV19 | TGTGCCAGTAGTGGGGGGACTGGAAACTATGGCTACACCTTC | CASSGGTGNYGYTF
few | TRBD1 | TRBJ2-2 | TRBV4-3 | TGCGCCAGCAGCCAGTTCGACAGGGACCTCACCGGGGAGCTGTTTTTT | CASSQFDRDLTGELFF
many | . | TRBJ2-7 | TRBV28 | TGTGCCAGCAGTTCTGTCGAGCCCACTCCCTACGAGCAGTACTTC | CASSSVEPTPYEQYF
. | . | TRBJ1-3 | TRBV2 | TGTGCCAGCAGTGCTACTAGAGGGAGAAGCTCTGGAAACACCATATATTTT | CASSATRGRSSGNTIYF
. | . | TRBJ1-2 | TRBV4-1 | TGCGCCAGCAGCCAGTTAGGGGTGCGTGGCTACACCTTC | CASSQLGVRGYTF